This entry lists 15 T cell receptor beta chains sequenced from one sample in a study of OX40 agonist ivuxolimab in advanced cancers. The data were produced by immunoSEQ multiplex PCR, yet TCRdb's version contains in-frame clones alone and is incomplete. Counted here are about 36,000 clones, 81% occurring once; the ten biggest clones make up 22%. The sample in question was CD4+ or CD8+ T cells sorted from blood, obtained in a trial of the OX40 agonist ivuxolimab. The origin of the receptors is an adult with an advanced solid tumor such as melanoma, head and neck, liver or kidney cancer.

This chain links TRBV14 with TRBJ2-3; D may match TRBD1 or TRBD2 (5 bases each). The V gene lost 1 base and the J gene lost 4 bases, with 15 bases spanning the gap. Looked up from germline, CDR1 is SGHDN and CDR2 is FVKESK. This CDR3 contains 16 residues. In DNA form, the CDR3 reads TGTGCCAGCAGCCAAGGGGGAGCAGGGAGTGCAGATACGCAGTATTTT. Its protein is CASSQGGAGSADTQYF.

The gene calls are TRBV28 and TRBJ1-4; 11 nucleotides align to TRBD1. In germline, CDR1 is MDHEN, CDR2 SYDVKM. With 2 bases clipped from V and 3 bases from J, the junction kept 5 bases outside the gene matches. CDR3 size: 17 residues. In DNA, the CDR3 is TGTGCCAGCAGTTTAATAGGACAGGGGGCGGCTAATGAAAAACTGTTTTTT. Its translation is CASSLIGQGAANEKLFF.

The J gene is TRBJ2-2, the V gene TRBV11-2; 13 nucleotides agree with TRBD2. Losses at the gene ends were 5 bases for V and 0 bases for J; bases not matched to a gene: 3. CDR1 SGHAT and CDR2 FQNNGV come from the germline V gene. The CDR3 is 17 residues long. The CDR3 region is CASSRGLAGTNTGELFF. For the CDR3, the DNA is TGTGCCAGCAGCAGGGGACTAGCGGGGACGAACACCGGGGAGCTGTTTTTT.

This clone appeared a few times. The chain couples TRBV6-6 to TRBJ2-2, with D possibly matching TRBD2 (5 bases). Germline CDR1 MNHNY, CDR2 SVGAGI (reference sequence). Trimming took 6 bases from V and 4 from J, leaving 15 bases between them. CDR3 size: 15 residues. The CDR3 DNA is TGTGCCAGCAGACCAAGGGCTAGCTCCACCGGGGAGCTGTTTTTT. Protein product: CASRPRASSTGELFF.

The rearrangement uses TRBV28 and TRBJ1-1, with a tentative D call TRBD1 (6 bases). Trimming removed 5 bases at V and 11 bases at J, with 21 bases between. Germline CDR1 and CDR2: MDHEN and SYDVKM. The CDR3 is made up of 14 amino acids. CDR3 in DNA: TGTGCCAGCAGTCCCCCCACGGGGGGCTGGGATGCTTTCTTT. This codes for CASSPPTGGWDAFF.

This clone was seen a few times. The CDR3 loop is CASRGTAWNYGYTF. The CDR3, as DNA: TGTGCCAGCAGGGGGACTGCCTGGAACTATGGCTACACCTTC. This rearrangement joins TRBV6-5 to TRBJ1-2; D is possibly TRBD1 (5 bases). Germline CDR1 MNHEY, CDR2 SVGAGI. Trimming stripped 6 bases from V and 2 bases from J, with 13 bases between. The CDR3 is made up of 14 amino acids.

V is TRBV9 and J is TRBJ2-5, with D possibly being TRBD1 (6 bases). Looked up from germline, CDR1 is SGDLS and CDR2 is YYNGEE. The CDR3 has 16 residues. Trimming pared 0 bases from V and 1 base from J, leaving 13 bases between. CDR3 in amino acids: CASSVGTGTLQETQYF. As DNA, the CDR3 is TGTGCCAGCAGCGTAGGGACCGGGACACTCCAAGAGACCCAGTACTTC.

This clone is termed medium-sized (0.01 to 0.1%). V and J are TRBV9 and TRBJ2-3; D call uncertain. The CDR3 runs 17 residues. Germline CDR1 and CDR2: SGDLS and YYNGEE. V gave up 4 bases and J gave up 2 bases, with 20 bases separating them. The CDR3 DNA follows: TGTGCCAGCAGCCCCCAAGGTTTACGGTTGGACACAGATACGCAGTATTTT. It yields the protein CASSPQGLRLDTDTQYF.

J is TRBJ1-2 and V is TRBV28; 7 nucleotides agree with TRBD1. The CDR3 runs 12 residues. Germline V gene data show CDR1 as MDHEN and CDR2 as SYDVKM. With V trimmed by 7 bases and J by 4 bases, 3 bases remained unmatched. Here the CDR3 DNA reads TGTGCCAGCATCCGACAGGGCTATGGCTACACCTTC. Its protein product is CASIRQGYGYTF.

This clone was seen more than once but under ten times. The chain couples TRBV28 to TRBJ2-1; D is unclear. The germline gives CDR1 MDHEN, CDR2 SYDVKM. The CDR3 is made up of 11 amino acids. Trimming removed 6 bases from V and 9 bases from J, with 9 bases in between. The DNA of the CDR3 is TGTGCCAGCAGGGAGTCGGGTGAGCAGTTCTTC. It specifies CASRESGEQFF.

The V and J genes are TRBV7-2 and TRBJ2-5; a weak D match, TRBD2 (6 bases). V was cut by 5 bases and J by 2 bases, with 18 bases left in between. This CDR3 is built from 16 residues. Germline V gives CDR1 SGHTA, CDR2 FQGNSA. CDR3 amino acids: CASSSRGLGRQETQYF. CDR3 coding DNA: TGTGCCAGCAGCAGTAGAGGATTAGGGAGGCAAGAGACCCAGTACTTC.

This clone has more than one count but fewer than ten. The chain carries TRBV14 and TRBJ1-1; unclear D gene. This CDR3 has 13 amino acids. Between the trimmed V and J ends, which lost 5 bases and 0 bases, there was a span of 7 bases. In germline, CDR1 is SGHDN, CDR2 FVKESK. CDR3 in DNA: TGTGCCAGCAGCTGGGTGGTGAACACTGAAGCTTTCTTT. It encodes CASSWVVNTEAFF.

The chain recombines TRBV7-2 with TRBJ1-4; D is unresolved. The CDR3 contains 14 residues. CDR1 is SGHTA, CDR2 FQGNSA, per germline. V was cut by 4 bases and J by 5 bases, with 11 bases left in between. CDR3 in amino acids: CASSSDGLNEKLFF. In DNA, the CDR3 is TGTGCCAGCAGCTCGGACGGTTTAAATGAAAAACTGTTTTTT.

This clone was observed a handful of times. This chain joins TRBV18 and TRBJ1-1; no clear D. This CDR3 is built from 12 residues. Germline assignment: CDR1 KGHSH and CDR2 LQKENI. Trimming shortened V by 4 bases and J by 5 bases, and 8 bases separated the two germline ends. In DNA, the CDR3 is TGTGCCAGCTCACTGTGGGATACTGAAGCTTTCTTT. This gives the protein CASSLWDTEAFF.

The rearrangement links TRBV9 to TRBJ2-3; D is perhaps TRBD2 (5 bases). This CDR3 is 17 amino acids long. CDR1 SGDLS and CDR2 YYNGEE come from the germline V gene. The V and J ends lost 3 bases and 0 bases respectively, with 17 bases between them. DNA of the CDR3: TGTGCCAGCAGCGCGTCCCGGGGTCCGGATAGCACAGATACGCAGTATTTT. It codes for CASSASRGPDSTDTQYF.